A single sample is the source of the 18 T cell receptor beta chains below, sequenced in a study of response to subunit inactivated influenza vaccine. TCRdb fed the RT-PCR reads into MiXCR, producing one record per CDR3 protein. The sample carries roughly 550,000 distinct CDR3 sequences, roughly 25% recorded once. These data also featured in a second study, about T cells expressing NK-cell markers. That work states: With UMIs, 5'RACE template switching was used to make TCR beta cDNA.

Sample: CD4+ T cells sorted from PBMCs, taken 12 days after vaccination. The receptors derive from a man aged 45-60 years who received an inactivated influenza vaccine.

This clonotype was observed a few times. The chain links TRBV5-1 to TRBJ1-4; 7 bases match TRBD1. Germline trimming cut 4 bases from V and 10 bases from J; bases unmatched to any gene: 7. The CDR3 sequence is 13 residues long. Germline assignment: CDR1 SGHRS and CDR2 YFSETQ. The CDR3 nucleotides are TGCGCCAGCAGCCTCCGGGACAGAGGAAAACTGTTTTTT. This gives the protein CASSLRDRGKLFF.

The chain has TRBV27 and TRBJ2-7; 9 positions match TRBD1. The CDR3 loop spans 15 amino acids. V lost 6 bases, J lost 2 bases, and 8 bases stayed unmatched. The germline CDR1 and CDR2 sequences are MNHEY and SMNVEV (reference sequence). The CDR3 DNA reads TGTGCCAGCAGCGGGGGACAGGGAAGGACCTACGAGCAGTACTTC. Residues: CASSGGQGRTYEQYF.

The J gene is TRBJ2-3, the V gene TRBV2; the D call may be TRBD1 or TRBD2 (5 bases each). The V and J ends lost 8 bases and 0 bases respectively, with 12 bases between them. Germline values: CDR1 SNHLY, CDR2 FYNNEI. This CDR3 is 14 amino acids long. The CDR3 DNA sequence: TGTGCCAGCGAGGGGTGGAGTAGCACAGATACGCAGTATTTT. It is translated as CASEGWSSTDTQYF.

In its sample, this clonotype was seen many times. The genes are TRBV7-8 and TRBJ2-3; D remains ambiguous. From germline, CDR1 is SGHVS and CDR2 FQNEAQ. There are 13 residues in the CDR3. Deletions cut 5 bases from V and 4 bases from J, with 10 bases between. CDR3 amino acids: CASSPLLPDTQYF. Written as DNA, the CDR3 is TGTGCCAGCAGCCCTCTTCTGCCAGATACGCAGTATTTT.

This clonotype has a count of ten or more. V and J are TRBV5-1 and TRBJ1-1, with D perhaps matching TRBD1 (5 bases). Deletions cut 0 bases from V and 5 bases from J, with 11 bases between. CDR1 is SGHRS, CDR2 YFSETQ, per germline. This CDR3 comprises 14 residues. The CDR3 is CASSLEYAGTEAFF. CDR3 in DNA: TGCGCCAGCAGCTTGGAGTATGCAGGGACTGAAGCTTTCTTT.

This clonotype turned up a few times. This chain joins TRBV5-1 and TRBJ2-5; TRBD2 is a possible D gene (6 bases). The CDR3 is made up of 15 amino acids. Germline V gives CDR1 SGHRS, CDR2 YFSETQ. Trimming removed 5 bases at V and 2 bases at J, with 16 bases between. CDR3 sequence reads: CASSRTGGVQETQYF. CDR3 coding DNA: TGCGCCAGCAGTAGAACAGGCGGGGTTCAAGAGACCCAGTACTTC. Full variable domain (rest looked up from reference TRBV5-1 and TRBJ2-5): KAGVTQTPRYLIKTRGQQVTLSCSPISGHRSVSWYQQTPGQGLQFLFEYFSETQRNKGNFPGRFSGRQFSNSRSEMNVSTLELGDSALYLCASSRTGGVQETQYFGPGTRLLVL.

The chain combines TRBV20-1 with TRBJ2-5, with D unresolved. The CDR3 sequence is 11 residues long. V was clipped by 6 bases and J by 4 bases, with 9 bases between them. CDR1 is DFQATT and CDR2 is SNEGSKA in the germline V gene (reference sequence). The CDR3, as DNA: TGCAGTGCCCGCTTGGTAGAGACCCAGTACTTC. Translating gives CSARLVETQYF.

This clonotype has a handful of counts. This chain links TRBV7-9 with TRBJ2-7; no reliable D call. Germline V gives CDR1 SEHNR, CDR2 FQNEAQ (reference sequence). This CDR3 comprises 12 residues. V was pared by 5 bases and J by 3 bases, with 8 bases between. CDR3 nucleotide sequence: TGTGCCAGCAGCGCAGATCACTACGAGCAGTACTTC. This sequence encodes CASSADHYEQYF.

This clonotype was picked up a small number of times. The J gene is TRBJ2-3, the V gene TRBV10-3; TRBD2 aligns across 12 bases. V lost 6 bases and J lost 3; bases outside the gene matches: 13. Germline V gene data show CDR1 as ENHRY and CDR2 as SYGVKD. The CDR3 runs 18 residues. CDR3 amino acids: CAISGQTSGRPMTDTQYF. DNA of the CDR3: TGTGCCATCAGCGGCCAGACTAGCGGGAGACCCATGACAGATACGCAGTATTTT.

For this clonotype: Mismatch with germline at one junction end may stem from a read error. J is TRBJ1-5 and V is TRBV12-3 or TRBV12-4; D gene unclear. This CDR3 is built from 15 residues. DNA for the CDR3: TGTGCCAGCAGTCTCGGACTGCTTAGCAATCATCCCCAGCATTTT. As protein: CASSLGLLSNHPQHF.

Concerning this clonotype itself: The limits of the CDR3 on the DNA are not certain, so only TCRdb's listed CDR3 is given. The genes are TRBV6-5 and TRBJ2-1; the DNA was not compared with TRBD2, the D call given in the table. The germline V gene has CDR1 MNHEY and CDR2 SVGAGI. The CDR3 length is 15 residues, termini included. The CDR3 sequence: CASILGGSGYNEQFF.

This clonotype was observed a handful of times. This chain uses TRBV12-3 or TRBV12-4 with TRBJ1-1; 7 bases map to TRBD1. CDR3 length: 20 amino acids. Trimming took 3 bases from V and 1 from J; bases not matched to a gene: 20. The CDR3 protein is CASSFRQGGGVILTNTEAFF. DNA for the CDR3: TGTGCCAGCAGTTTTAGACAGGGCGGCGGTGTAATACTAACGAACACTGAAGCTTTCTTT.

The chain employs TRBV5-1 and TRBJ2-7; D is perhaps TRBD1 (5 bases). Trimming removed 4 bases from V and 6 bases from J, with 14 bases in between. The CDR3 totals 13 residues. Germline V gene lookup returns CDR1 SGHRS and CDR2 YFSETQ. Here the CDR3 DNA reads TGCGCCAGCAGCACCCAAACAGGTTTCGAGCAGTACTTC. This codes for CASSTQTGFEQYF.

This clonotype was observed a handful of times. This rearrangement joins TRBV7-8 to TRBJ2-3; TRBD2 matches at 10 bases. The V gene's germline CDR1 is SGHVS and CDR2 FQNEAQ. The V gene end was trimmed by 6 bases and the J gene end by 7 bases; junction bases not matched to a gene: 13. This CDR3 has 16 residues. CDR3 residues: CASSSTRLAGDNTQYF. The CDR3 DNA follows: TGTGCCAGCAGTTCAACCAGGCTAGCGGGAGATAATACGCAGTATTTT.

This clonotype was recorded at least ten times. The rearrangement links TRBV12-3 or TRBV12-4 to TRBJ1-4; a possible D gene is TRBD1 (5 bases). V was trimmed by 6 bases and J by 6 bases, leaving 14 bases between them. CDR3 length: 14 residues. CDR3 sequence reads: CASSAWGGDEKLFF. DNA of the CDR3: TGTGCCAGCAGCGCCTGGGGGGGGGATGAAAAACTGTTTTTT.

The chain combines TRBV10-3 with TRBJ1-2; the D gene is possibly TRBD1 (6 bases). Per the germline V gene, CDR1 is ENHRY and CDR2 is SYGVKD. This CDR3 has 16 amino acids. Between the trimmed V and J ends, which lost 0 bases and 1 base, there was a span of 12 bases. The CDR3 loop is CAISESAGGGNYGYTF. The CDR3 DNA sequence: TGTGCCATCAGTGAGTCAGCCGGGGGCGGTAACTATGGCTACACCTTC.

This chain links TRBV4-3 with TRBJ1-5; D is perhaps TRBD1 (5 bases). Per germline, CDR1 LGHNA and CDR2 YSLEER. The CDR3 covers 15 residues. V lost 0 bases and J 7 bases, leaving 13 bases between the germline ends. CDR3 in amino acids: CASSQDHRSRQPQHF. CDR3 nucleotides: TGCGCCAGCAGCCAAGATCACAGGTCGAGACAGCCCCAGCATTTT.

In this sample, this clonotype turned up a few times. The CDR3 sequence: CASRIRGRSEKLFF. Written as DNA, the CDR3 is TGTGCCAGCAGAATCAGGGGACGGAGTGAAAAACTGTTTTTT. The gene calls are TRBV6-2 or TRBV6-3 and TRBJ1-4; tentative D call: TRBD1 (6 bases). Germline V gene sequence: CDR1 MNHEY, CDR2 SVGEGT. This CDR3 is 14 amino acids long. The ends were cut back, 6 bases at V and 7 bases at J, with 15 bases in the middle.